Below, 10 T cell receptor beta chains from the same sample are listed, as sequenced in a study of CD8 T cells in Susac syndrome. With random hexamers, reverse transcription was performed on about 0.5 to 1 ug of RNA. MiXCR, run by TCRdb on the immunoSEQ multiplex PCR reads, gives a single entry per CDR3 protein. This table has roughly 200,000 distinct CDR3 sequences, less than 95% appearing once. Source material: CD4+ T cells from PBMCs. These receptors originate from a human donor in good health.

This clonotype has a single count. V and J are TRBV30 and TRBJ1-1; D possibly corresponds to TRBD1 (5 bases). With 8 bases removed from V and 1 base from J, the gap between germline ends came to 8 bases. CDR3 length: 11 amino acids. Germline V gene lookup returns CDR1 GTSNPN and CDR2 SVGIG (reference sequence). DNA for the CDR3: TGTGCCGGGGACCCGAACACTGAAGCTTTCTTT. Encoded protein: CAGDPNTEAFF.

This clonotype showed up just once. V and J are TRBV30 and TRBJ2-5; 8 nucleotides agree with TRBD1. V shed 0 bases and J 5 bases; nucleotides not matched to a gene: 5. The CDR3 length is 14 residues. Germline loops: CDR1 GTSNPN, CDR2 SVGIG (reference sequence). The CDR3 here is CAWSVLTGGETQYF. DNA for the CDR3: TGTGCCTGGAGTGTACTTACAGGGGGGGAGACCCAGTACTTC.

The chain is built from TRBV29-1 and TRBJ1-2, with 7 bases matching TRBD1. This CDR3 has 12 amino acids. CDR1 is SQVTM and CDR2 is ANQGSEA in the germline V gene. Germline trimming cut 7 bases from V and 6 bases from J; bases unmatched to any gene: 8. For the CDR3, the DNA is TGCAGCGCCCTCCGGGACAGTAATGGCTACACCTTC. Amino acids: CSALRDSNGYTF.

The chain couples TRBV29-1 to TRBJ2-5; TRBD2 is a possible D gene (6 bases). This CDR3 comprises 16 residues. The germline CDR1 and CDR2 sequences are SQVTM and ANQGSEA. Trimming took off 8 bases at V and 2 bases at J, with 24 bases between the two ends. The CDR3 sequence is CSPVPDRERKQETQYF. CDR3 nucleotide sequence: TGCAGCCCCGTCCCGGATCGGGAGCGGAAACAAGAGACCCAGTACTTC.

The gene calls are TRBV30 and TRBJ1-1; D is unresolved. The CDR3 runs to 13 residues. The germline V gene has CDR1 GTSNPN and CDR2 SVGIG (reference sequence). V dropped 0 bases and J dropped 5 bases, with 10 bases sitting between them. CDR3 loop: CAWSVQAITEAFF. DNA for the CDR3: TGTGCCTGGAGTGTACAAGCGATTACTGAAGCTTTCTTT.

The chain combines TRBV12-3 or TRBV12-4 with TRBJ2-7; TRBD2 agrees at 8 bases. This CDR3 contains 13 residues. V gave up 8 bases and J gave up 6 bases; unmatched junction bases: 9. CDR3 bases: TGTGCCAGCGCGCGGGAGGCGGGGTTCGAGCAGTACTTC. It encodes CASAREAGFEQYF.

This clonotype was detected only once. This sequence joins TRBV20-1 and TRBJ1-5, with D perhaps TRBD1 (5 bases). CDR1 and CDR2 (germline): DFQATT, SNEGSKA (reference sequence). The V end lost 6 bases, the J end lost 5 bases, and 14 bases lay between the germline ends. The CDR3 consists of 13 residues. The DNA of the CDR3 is TGCAGTGCCGAGGACACCCGTTATCAGCCCCAGCATTTT. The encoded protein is CSAEDTRYQPQHF.

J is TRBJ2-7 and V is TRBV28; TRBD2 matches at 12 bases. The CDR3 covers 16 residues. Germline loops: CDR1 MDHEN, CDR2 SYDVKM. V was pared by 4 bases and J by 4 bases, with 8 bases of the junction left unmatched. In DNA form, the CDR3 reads TGTGCCAGCAGTTCTTTGACTAGCGGGAGCCTATACGAGCAGTACTTC. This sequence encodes CASSSLTSGSLYEQYF.

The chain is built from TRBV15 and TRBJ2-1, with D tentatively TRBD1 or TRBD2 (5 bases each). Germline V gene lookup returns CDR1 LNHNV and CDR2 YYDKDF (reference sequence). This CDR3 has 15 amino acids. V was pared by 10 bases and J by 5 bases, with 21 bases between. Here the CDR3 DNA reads TGTGCCATTAGGGGACCGCTCCTCAACCACAATGAGCAGTTCTTC. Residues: CAIRGPLLNHNEQFF.

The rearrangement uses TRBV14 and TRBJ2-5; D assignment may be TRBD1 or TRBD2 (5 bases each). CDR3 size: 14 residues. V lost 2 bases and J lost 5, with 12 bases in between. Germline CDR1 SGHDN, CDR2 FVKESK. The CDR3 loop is CASSQLIEGETQYF. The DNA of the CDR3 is TGTGCCAGCAGCCAACTCATAGAGGGGGAGACCCAGTACTTC.